This TCR beta chain was retrieved from a study of blood T cell repertoires in COVID-19. Study background: From the United States, Italy and Spain came samples of acute and convalescent COVID-19. Nucleic acid was either cDNA or gDNA, and it came from T cells, B-cell-depleted T cells, or PBMCs.

In the original analysis: The assay estimated nucleated cells by amplifying reference gene primers. Profiling relied on immunoSEQ multiplex PCR, and the TCRdb table lists in-frame clones only, not all of them. The V and J calls and the clone size are those of that table, but D and trimming were determined from the DNA. The table has around 280,000 clones, approximately 84% seen once. This CDR3 is 14 amino acids long. The germline gives CDR1 MNHEY, CDR2 SMNVEV (reference sequence). Trimming left V 2 bases short and J 5 bases short, with 12 bases between. What was sequenced was peripheral blood. V usage is TRBV27 and J usage is TRBJ2-5; maybe TRBD2 (6 bases). The sequence was collected from a woman aged 30 to 39 who had recovered from COVID-19. CDR3 protein: CASSLIGAGETQYF. For the CDR3, the DNA is TGTGCCAGCAGTTTAATTGGGGCGGGGGAGACCCAGTACTTC.